What follows is one TCR beta chain and its context. Sequencing used immunoSEQ multiplex PCR; TCRdb keeps in-frame clones, though not all of them. The sample has about 240,000 clones, 87% seen once. This sample stems from a study of blood T cell repertoires in COVID-19. Germline assignment: CDR1 MGHRA and CDR2 YSYEKL. The CDR3 spans 15 residues. The junction had 7 bases not matched to a gene; V was cut back by 2 bases and J by 5 bases. Sequenced: peripheral blood. V and J are TRBV4-1 and TRBJ2-7; 9 positions agree with TRBD1. The TCR sequence derives from a man aged 55 to 69 who had recovered from COVID-19. The CDR3 coding sequence is TGCGCCAGCAGCCAACTAACGGGACAGGGAGACGAGCAGTACTTC. Its translation is CASSQLTGQGDEQYF.